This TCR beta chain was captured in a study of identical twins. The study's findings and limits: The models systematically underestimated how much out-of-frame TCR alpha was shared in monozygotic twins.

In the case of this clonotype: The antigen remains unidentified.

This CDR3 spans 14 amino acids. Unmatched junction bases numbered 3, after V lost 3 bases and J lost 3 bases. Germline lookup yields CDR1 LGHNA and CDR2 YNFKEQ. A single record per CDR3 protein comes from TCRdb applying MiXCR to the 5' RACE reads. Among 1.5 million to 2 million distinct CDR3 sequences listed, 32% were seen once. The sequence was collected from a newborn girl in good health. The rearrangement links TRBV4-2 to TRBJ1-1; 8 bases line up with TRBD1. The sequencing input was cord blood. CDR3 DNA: TGTGCCAGCAGCCAGCCGGGACAGGACACTGAAGCTTTCTTT. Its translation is CASSQPGQDTEAFF.